This T cell receptor beta chain was sequenced in a study of T cell responses to AZD1222 COVID-19 vaccine. Findings and caveats of the study: Only a handful of people who got AZD1222 tested seropositive at baseline. Spike-specific TCR breadth rose after two AZD1222 doses, and depth rose as well. White British ancestry dominated among donors, who included more females, and clonal diversity was possibly underestimated.

Profiled with immunoSEQ multiplex PCR; TCRdb holds only in-frame clones, not every one. This sample carries tens of thousands of clones, roughly 86% of them seen once, and the ten largest clones take roughly 7.5%. In the case of this clone: Its specificity is not known.

V gave up 0 bases and J gave up 0 bases, with 3 bases separating them. CDR3 size: 14 residues. Germline assignment: CDR1 SGDLS and CDR2 YYNGEE. The receptor was derived from an adult who received the AZD1222 COVID-19 vaccine. The chain carries TRBV9 and TRBJ1-4; no clear D gene. Here the sequenced sample was peripheral blood, taken 28 days after the second AZD1222 dose. The DNA of the CDR3 is TGTGCCAGCAGCGTAGATCCAACTAATGAAAAACTGTTTTTT. It specifies CASSVDPTNEKLFF.